The 7 T cell receptor beta chains below come from one sample, sequenced in a study of CD8 T cells in Susac syndrome. After extraction with the RNeasy kit, about 0.5 to 1 ug of the RNA was reverse transcribed using random hexamers. TCRdb redid the calling of the immunoSEQ multiplex PCR reads with MiXCR, one entry per CDR3 protein. The sample holds 350,000 to 550,000 distinct CDR3 sequences, approximately 89% seen once. Sequencing was performed on CD8+ T cells from PBMCs. These receptors originate from a human donor with multiple sclerosis.

This clonotype has just a few counts. The chain couples TRBV7-2 to TRBJ2-4, with no clear D. This CDR3 has 14 residues. Trimming took 2 bases from V and 2 from J, leaving 7 bases between them. CDR1 is SGHTA, CDR2 FQGNSA, per germline. The CDR3 sequence is CASSLTNTKNIQYF. Here the CDR3 DNA reads TGTGCCAGCAGCTTAACGAACACCAAAAACATTCAGTACTTC.

The chain links TRBV6-5 to TRBJ1-3; 8 positions match TRBD1. CDR1 is MNHEY, CDR2 SVGAGI, per germline. The CDR3 loop spans 18 amino acids. V shed 4 bases, J shed 2 bases, and the junction held 13 bases outside the gene matches. CDR3 sequence: CASSSPMDREEAGNTIYF. Here the CDR3 DNA reads TGTGCCAGCAGTTCGCCCATGGACAGGGAAGAGGCTGGAAACACCATATATTTT.

The DNA for the CDR3 is TGTGCCAGCAGTTTATGGGGACAGAACTACGAGCAGTACTTC. Translation: CASSLWGQNYEQYF. The V gene is TRBV27, the J gene TRBJ2-7, with 7 bases aligning to TRBD1. CDR3 length equals 14 residues. Germline V lookup: CDR1 MNHEY, CDR2 SMNVEV (reference sequence). Trimming removed 1 base from V and 3 bases from J; junction bases left unmatched: 3.

The V gene is TRBV19, the J gene TRBJ1-2; D not resolved. Per the germline V gene, CDR1 is LNHDA and CDR2 is SQIVND (reference sequence). The CDR3 is 15 amino acids. The V gene lost 1 base and the J gene lost 4 bases, with 13 bases spanning the gap. The chain's CDR3 is CASSIGERTTYGYTF. The CDR3 region has the DNA TGTGCCAGTAGTATAGGGGAACGGACGACCTATGGCTACACCTTC.

The chain joins TRBV6-4 to TRBJ2-3; 9 bases align to TRBD2. Germline V gene lookup returns CDR1 MRHNA and CDR2 SNTAGT. V shed 0 bases and J 4 bases; nucleotides not matched to a gene: 8. This CDR3 is built from 17 residues. The CDR3 DNA follows: TGTGCCAGCAGTGACTCGGCGGCGGGGGGGCCCCCAGATACGCAGTATTTT. It codes for CASSDSAAGGPPDTQYF.

The J gene is TRBJ1-6, the V gene TRBV6-1; D is unclear. The CDR3 sequence is 15 residues long. Germline V gene lookup returns CDR1 MNHNS and CDR2 SASEGT. Trimming stripped 1 base from V and 6 bases from J, with 10 bases between. The CDR3 reads CASSEEASVNSPLHF. CDR3 DNA sequence: TGTGCCAGCAGTGAAGAAGCGAGTGTTAATTCACCCCTCCACTTT.

This clonotype was seen a single time. The rearrangement joins TRBV7-9 to TRBJ2-5; tentative D call: TRBD1 (6 bases). The V and J ends lost 3 bases and 1 base respectively, with 18 bases between them. The CDR3 consists of 17 residues. Germline V gene sequence: CDR1 SEHNR, CDR2 FQNEAQ (reference sequence). In nucleotides, the CDR3 is TGTGCCAGCAGCTTTCGTAAATCAGGGGACATCCAAGAGACCCAGTACTTC. It translates to CASSFRKSGDIQETQYF.